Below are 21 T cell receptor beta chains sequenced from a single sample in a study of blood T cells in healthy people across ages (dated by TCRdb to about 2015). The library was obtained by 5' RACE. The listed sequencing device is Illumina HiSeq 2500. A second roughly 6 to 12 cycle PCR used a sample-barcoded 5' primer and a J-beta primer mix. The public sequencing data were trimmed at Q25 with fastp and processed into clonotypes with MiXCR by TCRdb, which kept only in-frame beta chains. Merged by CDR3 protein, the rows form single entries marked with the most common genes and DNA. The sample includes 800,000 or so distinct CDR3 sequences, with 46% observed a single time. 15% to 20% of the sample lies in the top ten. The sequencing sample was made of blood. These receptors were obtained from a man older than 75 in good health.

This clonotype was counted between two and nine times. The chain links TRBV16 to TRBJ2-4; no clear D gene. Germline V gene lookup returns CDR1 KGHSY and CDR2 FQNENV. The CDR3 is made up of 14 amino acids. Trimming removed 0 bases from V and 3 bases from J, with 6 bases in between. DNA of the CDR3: TGTGCCAGCAGCCAATCAGGGCACAAAAACATTCAGTACTTC. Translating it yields CASSQSGHKNIQYF. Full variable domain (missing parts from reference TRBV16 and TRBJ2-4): GEEVAQTPKHLVRGEGQKAKLYCAPIKGHSYVFWYQQVLKNEFKFLISFQNENVFDETGMPKERFSAKCLPNSPCSLEIQATKLEDSAVYFCASSQSGHKNIQYFGAGTRLSVL.

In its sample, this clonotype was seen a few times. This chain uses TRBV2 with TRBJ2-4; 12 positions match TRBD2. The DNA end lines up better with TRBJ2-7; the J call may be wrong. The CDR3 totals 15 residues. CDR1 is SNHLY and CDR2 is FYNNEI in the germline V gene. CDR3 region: CASSEGLAGDHEQYF. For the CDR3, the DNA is TGTGCCAGCAGTGAAGGACTAGCGGGAGACCACGAGCAGTACTTC.

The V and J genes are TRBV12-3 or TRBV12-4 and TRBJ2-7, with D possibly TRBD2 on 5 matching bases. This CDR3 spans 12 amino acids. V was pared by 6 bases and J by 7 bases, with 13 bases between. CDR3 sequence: CASRGIGNEQYF. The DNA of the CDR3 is TGTGCCAGCAGGGGGATCGGGAATGAGCAGTACTTC.

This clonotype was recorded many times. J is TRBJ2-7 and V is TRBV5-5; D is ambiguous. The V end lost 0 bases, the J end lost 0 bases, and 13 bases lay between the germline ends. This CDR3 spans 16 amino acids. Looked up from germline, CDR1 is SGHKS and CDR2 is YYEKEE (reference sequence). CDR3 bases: TGTGCCAGCAGCTTGGATTTAGGGTTCAGCTCCTACGAGCAGTACTTC. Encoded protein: CASSLDLGFSSYEQYF.

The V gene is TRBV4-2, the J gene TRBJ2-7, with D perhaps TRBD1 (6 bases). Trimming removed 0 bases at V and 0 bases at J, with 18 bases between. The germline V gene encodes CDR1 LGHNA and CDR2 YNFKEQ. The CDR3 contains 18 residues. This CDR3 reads CASSQEFGQPSASYEQYF. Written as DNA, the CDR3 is TGTGCCAGCAGCCAAGAATTCGGACAGCCGTCGGCCTCCTACGAGCAGTACTTC.

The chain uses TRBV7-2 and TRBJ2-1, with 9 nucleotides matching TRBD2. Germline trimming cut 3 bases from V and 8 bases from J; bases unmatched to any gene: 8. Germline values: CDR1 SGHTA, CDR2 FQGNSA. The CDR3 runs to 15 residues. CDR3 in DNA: TGTGCCAGCAGCTTTGAGAGCGGGGGGACTTATGAGCAGTTCTTC. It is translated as CASSFESGGTYEQFF. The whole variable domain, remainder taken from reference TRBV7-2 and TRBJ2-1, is GAGVSQSPSNKVTEKGKDVELRCDPISGHTALYWYRQSLGQGLEFLIYFQGNSAPDKSGLPSDRFSAERTGGSVSTLTIQRTQQEDSAVYLCASSFESGGTYEQFFGPGTRLTVL.

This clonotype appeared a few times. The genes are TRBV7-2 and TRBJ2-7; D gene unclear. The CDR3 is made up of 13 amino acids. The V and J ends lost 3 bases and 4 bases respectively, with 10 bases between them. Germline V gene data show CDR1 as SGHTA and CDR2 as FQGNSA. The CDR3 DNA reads TGTGCCAGCAGCTTTTCCGCGGCATACGAGCAGTACTTC. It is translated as CASSFSAAYEQYF.

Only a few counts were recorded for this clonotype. The DNA for the CDR3 is TGTGCCAGCAGCGAGCCAGATACGCAGTATTTT. Protein: CASSEPDTQYF. This chain connects TRBV12-3 or TRBV12-4 to TRBJ2-3; D gene uncertain. The V and J ends lost 6 bases and 4 bases respectively, with 5 bases between them. The CDR3 runs 11 residues.

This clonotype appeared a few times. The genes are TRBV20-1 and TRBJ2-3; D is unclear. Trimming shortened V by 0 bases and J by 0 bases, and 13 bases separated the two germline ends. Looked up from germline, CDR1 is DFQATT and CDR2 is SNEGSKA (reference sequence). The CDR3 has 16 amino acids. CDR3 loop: CSARDFGTSSTDTQYF. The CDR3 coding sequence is TGCAGTGCTAGAGATTTCGGCACCTCTAGCACAGATACGCAGTATTTT.

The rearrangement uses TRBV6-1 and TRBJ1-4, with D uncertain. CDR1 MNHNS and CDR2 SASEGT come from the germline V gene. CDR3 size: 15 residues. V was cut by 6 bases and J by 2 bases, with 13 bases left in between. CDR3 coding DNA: TGTGCCAGCAGGAAGGAGGACCTTACTAATGAAAAACTGTTTTTT. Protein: CASRKEDLTNEKLFF.

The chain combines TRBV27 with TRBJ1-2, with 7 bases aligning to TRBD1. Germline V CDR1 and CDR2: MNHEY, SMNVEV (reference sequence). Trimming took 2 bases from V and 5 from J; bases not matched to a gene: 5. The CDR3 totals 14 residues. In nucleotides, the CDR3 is TGTGCCAGCAGTTTAGACGGGACAGTGTATGGCTACACCTTC. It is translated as CASSLDGTVYGYTF.

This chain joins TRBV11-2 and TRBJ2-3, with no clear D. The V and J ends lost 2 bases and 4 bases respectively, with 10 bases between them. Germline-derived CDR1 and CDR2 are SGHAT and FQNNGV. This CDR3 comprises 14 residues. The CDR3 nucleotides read TGTGCCAGCAGCTTAAGGGTAGCCGCAGATACGCAGTATTTT. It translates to CASSLRVAADTQYF.

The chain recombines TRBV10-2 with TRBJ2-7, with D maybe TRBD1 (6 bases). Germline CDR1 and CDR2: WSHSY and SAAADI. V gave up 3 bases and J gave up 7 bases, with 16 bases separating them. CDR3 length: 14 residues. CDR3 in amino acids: CASSEYRVRGEQYF. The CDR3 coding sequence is TGCGCCAGCAGTGAATACAGGGTGAGAGGTGAGCAGTACTTC.

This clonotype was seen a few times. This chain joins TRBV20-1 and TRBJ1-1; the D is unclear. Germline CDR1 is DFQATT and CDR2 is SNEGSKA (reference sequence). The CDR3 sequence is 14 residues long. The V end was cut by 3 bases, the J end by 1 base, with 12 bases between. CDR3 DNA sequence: TGCAGTGCTAGGCCCTTGGGAGAGAACACTGAAGCTTTCTTT. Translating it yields CSARPLGENTEAFF.

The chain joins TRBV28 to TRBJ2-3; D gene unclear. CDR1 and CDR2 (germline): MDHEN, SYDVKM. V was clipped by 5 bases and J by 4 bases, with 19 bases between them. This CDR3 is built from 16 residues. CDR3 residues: CASSTLRADISDTQYF. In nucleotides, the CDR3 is TGTGCCAGCAGTACTCTCCGGGCAGACATATCAGATACGCAGTATTTT.

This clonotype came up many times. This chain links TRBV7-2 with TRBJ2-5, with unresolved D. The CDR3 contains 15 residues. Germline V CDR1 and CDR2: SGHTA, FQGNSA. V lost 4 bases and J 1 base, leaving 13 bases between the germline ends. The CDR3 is CASSSPIRAQETQYF. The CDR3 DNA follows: TGTGCCAGCAGCTCCCCCATCCGTGCCCAAGAGACCCAGTACTTC. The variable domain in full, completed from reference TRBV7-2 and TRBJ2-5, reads GAGVSQSPSNKVTEKGKDVELRCDPISGHTALYWYRQSLGQGLEFLIYFQGNSAPDKSGLPSDRFSAERTGGSVSTLTIQRTQQEDSAVYLCASSSPIRAQETQYFGPGTRLLVL.

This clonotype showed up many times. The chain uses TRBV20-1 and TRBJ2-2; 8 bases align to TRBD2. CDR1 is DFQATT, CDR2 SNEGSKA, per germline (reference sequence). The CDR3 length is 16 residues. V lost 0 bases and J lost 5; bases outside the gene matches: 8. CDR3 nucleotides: TGCAGTGCTAGAGATCAGCCTAGCGGGCTTACCGGGGAGCTGTTTTTT. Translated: CSARDQPSGLTGELFF.

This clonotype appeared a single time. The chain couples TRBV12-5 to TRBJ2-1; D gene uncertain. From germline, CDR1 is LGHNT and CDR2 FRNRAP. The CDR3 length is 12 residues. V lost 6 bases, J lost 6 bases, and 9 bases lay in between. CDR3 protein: CASGLPINEQFF. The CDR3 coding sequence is TGTGCTAGTGGCCTCCCCATCAATGAGCAGTTCTTC. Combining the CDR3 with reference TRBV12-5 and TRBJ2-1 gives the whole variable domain DARVTQTPRHKVTEMGQEVTMRCQPILGHNTVFWYRQTMMQGLELLAYFRNRAPLDDSGMPKDRFSAEMPDATLATLKIQPSEPRDSAVYFCASGLPINEQFFGPGTRLTVL.

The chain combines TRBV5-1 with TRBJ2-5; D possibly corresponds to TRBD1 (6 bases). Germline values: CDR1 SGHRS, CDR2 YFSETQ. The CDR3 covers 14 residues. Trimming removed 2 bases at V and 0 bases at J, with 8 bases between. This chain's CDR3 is CASSLQGDQETQYF. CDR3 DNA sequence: TGCGCCAGCAGCTTACAGGGTGACCAAGAGACCCAGTACTTC.

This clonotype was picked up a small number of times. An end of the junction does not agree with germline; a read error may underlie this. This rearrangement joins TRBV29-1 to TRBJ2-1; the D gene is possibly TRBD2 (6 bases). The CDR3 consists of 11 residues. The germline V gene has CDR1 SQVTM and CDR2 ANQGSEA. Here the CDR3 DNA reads TGCAGCGTGGAAGCGGGTGGTGAGCAGTTCTTC. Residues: CSVEAGGEQFF.

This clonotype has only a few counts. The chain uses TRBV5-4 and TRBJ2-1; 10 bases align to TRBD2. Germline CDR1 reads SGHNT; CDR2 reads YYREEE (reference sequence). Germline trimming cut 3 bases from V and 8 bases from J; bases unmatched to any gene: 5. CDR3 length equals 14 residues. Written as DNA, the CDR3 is TGTGCCAGCAGCTCCGAGCGGGAGGGCGATGAGCAGTTCTTC. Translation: CASSSEREGDEQFF.